Below are 8 T cell receptor beta chains sequenced from a single sample in a study of graft-versus-host responses after intestinal transplantation. Produced via immunoSEQ multiplex PCR; TCRdb's table is partial and in-frame only. The sample contains just over 15,000 clones, around 74% of which appear only once. Investigators treated the graft tissue so that it released intraepithelial and lamina propria lymphocytes. Specimen: ileum tissue, collected 14 days after transplant. Source of these receptors: a human patient who received an intestinal transplant, so some T cells may come from the graft donor.

The J gene is TRBJ1-1, the V gene TRBV7-9; no clear D. Germline assignment: CDR1 SEHNR and CDR2 FQNEAQ (reference sequence). The germline V and J ends were trimmed by 5 bases and 1 base, with 8 bases remaining between them. The CDR3 sequence is 13 residues long. The CDR3, as DNA: TGTGCCAGCAGCATGGCACAGAACACTGAAGCTTTCTTT. This translates into CASSMAQNTEAFF.

The chain is built from TRBV5-1 and TRBJ1-5; 7 bases agree with TRBD1. V was clipped by 4 bases and J by 4 bases; unmatched bases: 2. The CDR3 runs to 13 residues. Germline V lookup: CDR1 SGHRS, CDR2 YFSETQ. CDR3 sequence (DNA): TGCGCCAGCAGCCCAGGGGGGAATCAGCCCCAGCATTTT. Translated, it gives CASSPGGNQPQHF.

This clone was detected only once. The V and J genes are TRBV10-3 and TRBJ2-6; D unclear. This CDR3 region has 12 residues. Per germline, CDR1 ENHRY and CDR2 SYGVKD. Trimming shortened V by 9 bases and J by 0 bases, and 3 bases separated the two germline ends. The CDR3 region is CAISSGANVLTF. DNA for the CDR3: TGTGCCATTTCCTCTGGGGCCAACGTCCTGACTTTC.

This clone was seen a few times. J is TRBJ1-1 and V is TRBV6-5, with 7 bases matching TRBD1. Germline V gene data show CDR1 as MNHEY and CDR2 as SVGAGI. Trimming removed 6 bases from V and 5 bases from J; junction bases left unmatched: 12. The CDR3 contains 15 residues. The CDR3 loop is CASRSRQGGGTEAFF. DNA for the CDR3: TGTGCCAGCAGGAGCAGGCAGGGGGGGGGAACTGAAGCTTTCTTT.

The rearrangement joins TRBV6-5 to TRBJ2-1, with 11 bases that match TRBD2. The CDR3 is 15 residues long. Germline V CDR1 and CDR2: MNHEY, SVGAGI. V shed 3 bases and J 5 bases; nucleotides not matched to a gene: 3. The CDR3 DNA reads TGTGCCAGCAGTTATACTAGCGGGGGAAACAATGAGCAGTTCTTC. It is translated as CASSYTSGGNNEQFF.

The V call is TRBV19, the J call TRBJ1-2; TRBD1 matches at 11 bases. Germline CDR1 reads LNHDA; CDR2 reads SQIVND (reference sequence). The CDR3 has 14 amino acids. After removal of 6 bases from V and 4 bases from J, the junction contained 4 bases not matched to a gene. CDR3 protein: CASRPGQGVYGYTF. CDR3 DNA: TGTGCCAGTAGACCGGGACAGGGGGTCTATGGCTACACCTTC.

The V and J genes are TRBV6-1 and TRBJ2-7, with D tentatively TRBD1 (5 bases). This CDR3 contains 19 residues. Trimming shortened V by 4 bases and J by 2 bases, and 27 bases separated the two germline ends. Germline loops: CDR1 MNHNS, CDR2 SASEGT. This CDR3 is CASSVLRRGAATNAYEQYF. DNA of the CDR3: TGTGCCAGCAGTGTATTGAGAAGGGGCGCCGCGACGAACGCCTACGAGCAGTACTTC.

The genes are TRBV6-9 and TRBJ1-3; D gene uncertain. V was trimmed by 3 bases and J by 4 bases, leaving 10 bases between them. This CDR3 is built from 14 residues. The V gene's germline CDR1 is MNHGY and CDR2 SVAAGI. The CDR3 loop reads CASSYSPGGNTIYF. CDR3 DNA: TGTGCCAGCAGTTACTCCCCGGGGGGAAACACCATATATTTT.